The 5 T cell receptor beta chains reported below all come from one sample, sequenced in a study of shared T cell receptors in the human thymus. The method was immunoSEQ multiplex PCR; TCRdb's version includes in-frame clones alone and lacks a portion of them. The sample yields some 700,000 clones, approximately 85% seen once. This same sample was also taken into another study, of human thymus T cells.

Sample: thymocytes. Receptors were obtained from a girl less than two years old with a congenital heart defect.

This chain uses TRBV2 with TRBJ2-3; 8 nucleotides agree with TRBD2. In germline, CDR1 is SNHLY, CDR2 FYNNEI. The CDR3 totals 16 residues. With V trimmed by 8 bases and J by 2 bases, 12 bases remained unmatched. CDR3 DNA: TGTGCCAGCGGAGGGTCTAGCGGGCAATTCACAGATACGCAGTATTTT. This codes for CASGGSSGQFTDTQYF.

The genes are TRBV7-2 and TRBJ2-7, with a tentative D call TRBD1 (5 bases). The CDR3 covers 15 residues. V lost 2 bases to trimming and J lost 2 bases, with 13 bases between them. CDR1 and CDR2 from the germline V gene are SGHTA and FQGNSA. The CDR3 spells CASSLIRAQPYEQYF. The DNA for the CDR3 is TGTGCCAGCAGCTTAATCAGGGCCCAGCCCTACGAGCAGTACTTC. The whole variable domain, remainder taken from reference TRBV7-2 and TRBJ2-7, is GAGVSQSPSNKVTEKGKDVELRCDPISGHTALYWYRQSLGQGLEFLIYFQGNSAPDKSGLPSDRFSAERTGGSVSTLTIQRTQQEDSAVYLCASSLIRAQPYEQYFGPGTRLTVT.

About this clone: This CDR3 is also generated by other DNA sequences in the sample. The chain links TRBV5-1 to TRBJ2-7, with 10 bases that match TRBD1. The CDR3 covers 15 residues. CDR1 and CDR2 from the germline V gene are SGHRS and YFSETQ. Germline trimming cut 4 bases from V and 1 base from J; bases unmatched to any gene: 5. This chain's CDR3 is CASSPRDRGSYEQYF. The DNA of the CDR3 is TGCGCCAGCAGCCCTCGGGACAGGGGTTCCTACGAGCAGTACTTC.

The chain employs TRBV19 and TRBJ1-3; D gene uncertain. The CDR3 covers 15 residues. CDR1 and CDR2 (germline): LNHDA, SQIVND (reference sequence). The V end lost 2 bases, the J end lost 0 bases, and 8 bases lay between the germline ends. CDR3 sequence: CASSIILSSGNTIYF. The CDR3 coding sequence is TGTGCCAGTAGTATAATCCTGAGCTCTGGAAACACCATATATTTT.

The sample holds one count of this clone. The V and J genes are TRBV2 and TRBJ2-1, with 8 bases lining up with TRBD1. CDR3 length: 15 residues. Per germline, CDR1 SNHLY and CDR2 FYNNEI. V lost 10 bases and J lost 8; bases outside the gene matches: 16. CDR3 nucleotides: TGTGCCATCGGAAAGGACAGGGAAAGTGGAGATGAGCAGTTCTTC. Translating it yields CAIGKDRESGDEQFF.